The 32 T cell receptor beta chains in this list originate from one sample, sequenced in a study of CD8 T cells in Susac syndrome. RNA was extracted with the RNeasy kit, and a quantity of roughly 0.45 to 1 ug was reverse transcribed using random hexamers. MiXCR, run by TCRdb on the immunoSEQ multiplex PCR reads, gives a single entry per CDR3 protein. The repertoire includes about 180,000 distinct CDR3 sequences, more than 90% of them detected once, and roughly 0.095% sits in the top ten. Sequences were obtained from CD4+ T cells from PBMCs. All receptors come from a human donor with multiple sclerosis.

The gene calls are TRBV12-3 or TRBV12-4 and TRBJ2-3; no clear D. This CDR3 is built from 15 residues. Deletions cut 5 bases from V and 6 bases from J, with 18 bases between. The CDR3 nucleotides read TGTGCCAGCAGTGCAGAGACGAGCAACTTTGATACGCAGTATTTT. It yields the protein CASSAETSNFDTQYF.

The chain links TRBV3-1 to TRBJ1-2; D uncertain. CDR3 length: 15 amino acids. Deletions cut 0 bases from V and 4 bases from J, with 12 bases between. Germline CDR1 LGHDT, CDR2 YNNKEL (reference sequence). The CDR3 nucleotides read TGTGCCAGCAGCCAAGACCAACAGTCCTTCTATGGCTACACCTTC. Protein sequence: CASSQDQQSFYGYTF.

V is TRBV7-2 and J is TRBJ1-2, with TRBD1 matching 7 bases. From germline, CDR1 is SGHTA and CDR2 FQGNSA. J lost 11 bases, V lost 4 bases, and 7 bases had no gene match. The CDR3 loop spans 12 amino acids. Here the CDR3 reads CASSSPARGYTF. The CDR3 nucleotides read TGTGCCAGCAGCTCCCCGGCCAGGGGGTACACCTTC.

This sequence joins TRBV29-1 and TRBJ2-7; the D is unclear. This CDR3 comprises 13 residues. V was trimmed by 4 bases and J by 5 bases, leaving 15 bases between them. Germline CDR1 and CDR2: SQVTM and ANQGSEA. CDR3 nucleotide sequence: TGCAGCGTTGGGGGAAATGTAAGGGACGAGCAGTACTTC. It translates to CSVGGNVRDEQYF.

The CDR3 DNA sequence: TGCAGTGCTAGACGGGACAGGGGACTAAGTGAGCAGTTCTTC. Amino acids: CSARRDRGLSEQFF. The J gene is TRBJ2-1, the V gene TRBV20-1, with TRBD1 matching over 10 bases. In germline, CDR1 is DFQATT, CDR2 SNEGSKA (reference sequence). V shed 2 bases and J 9 bases; nucleotides not matched to a gene: 7. The CDR3 covers 14 residues.

The chain is built from TRBV7-2 and TRBJ1-2; possible D gene TRBD1, 5 bases. Trimming cost V 0 bases and J 4 bases, with 15 bases left between them. The CDR3 totals 16 residues. Germline V gene data show CDR1 as SGHTA and CDR2 as FQGNSA. CDR3 sequence reads: CASSLARQGYPYGYTF. The CDR3 DNA reads as TGTGCCAGCAGCTTAGCGCGGCAGGGCTACCCCTATGGCTACACCTTC.

The chain uses TRBV20-1 and TRBJ1-2; TRBD1 matches 8 bases. The trim removed 3 bases at V and 13 bases at J, leaving 7 bases unmatched. This CDR3 is 11 amino acids long. Germline V gene lookup returns CDR1 DFQATT and CDR2 SNEGSKA (reference sequence). The DNA for the CDR3 is TGCAGTGCTAGGGGACAGGTCGATCCCACCTTC. This sequence encodes CSARGQVDPTF.

The gene calls are TRBV7-9 and TRBJ1-6, with unresolved D. Germline V gives CDR1 SEHNR, CDR2 FQNEAQ (reference sequence). The CDR3 has 12 amino acids. Trimming removed 5 bases at V and 8 bases at J, with 7 bases between. The CDR3 sequence: CASSLQHSPLHF. The DNA of the CDR3 is TGTGCCAGCAGCCTACAGCATTCACCCCTCCACTTT.

The chain is built from TRBV27 and TRBJ1-4; D may be TRBD1 (5 bases). This CDR3 is 14 amino acids long. Germline V gene sequence: CDR1 MNHEY, CDR2 SMNVEV (reference sequence). Trimming shortened V by 8 bases and J by 10 bases, and 20 bases separated the two germline ends. CDR3 coding DNA: TGTGCCAGCGCGACCGGGACCCCCGCGGGAAAACTGTTTTTT. Residues: CASATGTPAGKLFF.

The CDR3 bases are TGTGCCAGCAGCCCCCGGTCAAGGACAGGGGATTTTGGGGCCAACGTCCTGACTTTC. This sequence encodes CASSPRSRTGDFGANVLTF. The chain uses TRBV9 and TRBJ2-6, with 9 bases lining up with TRBD1. V lost 4 bases, J lost 3 bases, and 14 bases stayed unmatched. Germline-derived CDR1 and CDR2 are SGDLS and YYNGEE. The CDR3 is 19 residues long.

The chain combines TRBV29-1 with TRBJ2-5; TRBD1 matches at 12 bases. This CDR3 is built from 14 residues. The J segment lost 5 bases and the V segment lost 7 bases, leaving 8 bases of the junction unmatched. The germline gives CDR1 SQVTM, CDR2 ANQGSEA. This CDR3 reads CSGWDRGLGETQYF. In DNA form, the CDR3 reads TGCAGCGGCTGGGACAGGGGGCTGGGGGAGACCCAGTACTTC.

This chain connects TRBV6-2 or TRBV6-3 to TRBJ1-6; D call uncertain. Per the germline V gene, CDR1 is MNHEY and CDR2 is SVGEGT. With 7 bases removed from V and 8 bases from J, the gap between germline ends came to 9 bases. The CDR3 length is 12 residues. CDR3 in DNA: TGTGCCAGCAAACGAGCCGATTCACCCCTCCACTTT. Protein: CASKRADSPLHF.

The chain uses TRBV12-3 or TRBV12-4 and TRBJ2-7; 11 bases agree with TRBD2. This CDR3 region has 14 residues. V lost 6 bases, J lost 0 bases, and 1 base stayed unmatched. As DNA, the CDR3 is TGTGCCAGCAGACTAGCGGGGGCCTCCTACGAGCAGTACTTC. It yields the protein CASRLAGASYEQYF.

The table lists this clonotype with a count of one. The V and J genes are TRBV6-6 and TRBJ2-7; 9 bases match TRBD1. The germline CDR1 and CDR2 sequences are MNHNY and SVGAGI (reference sequence). The CDR3 runs 15 residues. V trimming: 2 bases; J trimming: 3 bases; junction bases outside the gene matches: 5. The CDR3: CASSYPSTGGYEQYF. The CDR3, as DNA: TGTGCCAGCAGTTACCCCTCGACAGGGGGCTACGAGCAGTACTTC.

This chain connects TRBV15 to TRBJ1-2; no clear D. CDR1 and CDR2 (germline): LNHNV, YYDKDF (reference sequence). CDR3 length: 13 amino acids. With 2 bases removed from V and 2 bases from J, the gap between germline ends came to 6 bases. The CDR3 spells CATSRPGNYGYTF. The DNA of the CDR3 is TGTGCCACCAGCAGACCGGGAAACTATGGCTACACCTTC.

This chain connects TRBV5-4 to TRBJ2-3; no clear D. Germline V CDR1 and CDR2: SGHNT, YYREEE (reference sequence). V was pared by 9 bases and J by 1 base, with 12 bases between. This CDR3 comprises 13 residues. The DNA for the CDR3 is TGTGCCACCCATCCCCAAGGCACAGATACGCAGTATTTT. It encodes CATHPQGTDTQYF.

The V gene is TRBV7-9, the J gene TRBJ1-3, with D possibly matching TRBD1 (5 bases). Trimming removed 6 bases at V and 0 bases at J, with 15 bases between. The germline V gene encodes CDR1 SEHNR and CDR2 FQNEAQ (reference sequence). The CDR3 runs 16 residues. CDR3 nucleotide sequence: TGTGCCAGCAGACCTGGACAAGGCCGCTCTGGAAACACCATATATTTT. Translating it yields CASRPGQGRSGNTIYF.

The rearrangement joins TRBV29-1 to TRBJ2-1, with D possibly matching TRBD1 (5 bases). The V gene's germline CDR1 is SQVTM and CDR2 ANQGSEA. V was clipped by 8 bases and J by 0 bases, with 11 bases between them. This CDR3 contains 13 residues. CDR3 sequence: CSWGASSYNEQFF. DNA of the CDR3: TGCAGCTGGGGCGCGAGCTCCTACAATGAGCAGTTCTTC.

This sequence joins TRBV6-4 and TRBJ2-1, with D perhaps TRBD1 (5 bases). Germline CDR1 reads MRHNA; CDR2 reads SNTAGT. This CDR3 spans 15 amino acids. Trimming took off 8 bases at V and 1 base at J, with 15 bases between the two ends. CDR3 sequence: CASSKVAGSYNEQFF. In nucleotides, the CDR3 is TGTGCCAGCTCGAAGGTGGCAGGGTCCTACAATGAGCAGTTCTTC.

The rearrangement uses TRBV19 and TRBJ2-2; weak D call: TRBD2 (6 bases). V lost 4 bases, J lost 3 bases, and 24 bases lay in between. This CDR3 is built from 19 residues. The germline V gene encodes CDR1 LNHDA and CDR2 SQIVND (reference sequence). The CDR3 loop reads CASSTSPPAGPVYTGELFF. Written as DNA, the CDR3 is TGTGCCAGTAGTACTTCCCCGCCTGCGGGGCCAGTCTACACCGGGGAGCTGTTTTTT. The full variable domain, in which reference TRBV19 and TRBJ2-2 provide the parts outside the CDR3, is DGGITQSPKYLFRKEGQNVTLSCEQNLNHDAMYWYRQDPGQGLRLIYYSQIVNDFQKGDIAEGYSVSREKKESFPLTVTSAQKNPTAFYLCASSTSPPAGPVYTGELFFGEGSRLTVL.

V and J are TRBV5-1 and TRBJ2-7, with a possible D match to TRBD2 (5 bases). Germline CDR1 and CDR2: SGHRS and YFSETQ. V gave up 0 bases and J gave up 4 bases, with 14 bases separating them. The CDR3 is 15 amino acids. DNA of the CDR3: TGCGCCAGCAGCTTGGTTTCGGGGTCGAGGTACGAGCAGTACTTC. This gives the protein CASSLVSGSRYEQYF.

In this sample, this clonotype turned up once. The chain links TRBV29-1 to TRBJ2-7, with 7 nucleotides matching TRBD1. The V gene's germline CDR1 is SQVTM and CDR2 ANQGSEA. CDR3 length: 12 residues. After removal of 5 bases from V and 2 bases from J, the junction contained 3 bases not matched to a gene. The chain's CDR3 is CSVQGDPYEQYF. In DNA, the CDR3 is TGCAGCGTTCAGGGGGATCCCTACGAGCAGTACTTC.

The chain couples TRBV2 to TRBJ2-7; TRBD1 might be the D (5 bases). The V and J ends lost 3 bases and 3 bases respectively, with 12 bases between them. CDR3 length: 14 amino acids. CDR1 SNHLY and CDR2 FYNNEI come from the germline V gene. CDR3 protein: CASSEGPTLYEQYF. The DNA of the CDR3 is TGTGCCAGCAGTGAGGGGCCGACGCTCTACGAGCAGTACTTC.

The CDR3 nucleotides read TGTGCCACCGGTGAGGGTTACACCGGGGAGCTGTTTTTT. This translates into CATGEGYTGELFF. The chain couples TRBV15 to TRBJ2-2; perhaps TRBD2 as D (5 bases). The CDR3 has 13 amino acids. V was clipped by 8 bases and J by 3 bases, with 10 bases between them. Germline V gives CDR1 LNHNV, CDR2 YYDKDF (reference sequence).

This clonotype was counted a few times. The chain employs TRBV4-3 and TRBJ2-1; 8 bases are a match to TRBD1. The germline gives CDR1 LGHNA, CDR2 YSLEER. The CDR3 totals 15 residues. The trim removed 3 bases at V and 4 bases at J, leaving 5 bases unmatched. Here the CDR3 DNA reads TGCGCCAGCAGCCATCGACAGGGGATATACAATGAGCAGTTCTTC. Translating gives CASSHRQGIYNEQFF.

The chain has TRBV29-1 and TRBJ1-2; D is uncertain. CDR1 and CDR2 (germline): SQVTM, ANQGSEA. The CDR3 is made up of 12 amino acids. The V end lost 2 bases, the J end lost 2 bases, and 6 bases lay between the germline ends. The CDR3 bases are TGCAGCGTTGAATTAGGGAACTATGGCTACACCTTC. This sequence encodes CSVELGNYGYTF. Filled out from reference TRBV29-1 and TRBJ1-2, the complete variable domain reads SAVISQKPSRDICQRGTSLTIQCQVDSQVTMMFWYRQQPGQSLTLIATANQGSEATYESGFVIDKFPISRPNLTFSTLTVSNMSPEDSSIYLCSVELGNYGYTFGSGTRLTVV.

This chain joins TRBV18 and TRBJ2-1, with no clear D. CDR1 KGHSH and CDR2 LQKENI come from the germline V gene. This CDR3 is built from 17 residues. V lost 2 bases, J lost 6 bases, and 20 bases lay in between. The CDR3: CASSPKVLGKWANEQFF. The CDR3 bases are TGTGCCAGCTCACCAAAAGTTCTGGGGAAGTGGGCCAATGAGCAGTTCTTC. The variable domain in full, completed from reference TRBV18 and TRBJ2-1, reads NAGVMQNPRHLVRRRGQEARLRCSPMKGHSHVYWYRQLPEEGLKFMVYLQKENIIDESGMPKERFSAEFPKEGPSILRIQQVVRGDSAAYFCASSPKVLGKWANEQFFGPGTRLTVL.

This clonotype was observed a handful of times. The V call is TRBV7-9, the J call TRBJ2-7; 8 bases align to TRBD1. The V gene's germline CDR1 is SEHNR and CDR2 FQNEAQ (reference sequence). CDR3 size: 14 residues. J gave up 6 bases and V 3 bases, and 7 bases lay outside the gene matches. The CDR3 protein is CASSFGQGAGEQYF. The CDR3 DNA is TGTGCCAGCAGCTTCGGGCAGGGGGCTGGCGAGCAGTACTTC.

The chain has TRBV30 and TRBJ1-1; D unclear. The CDR3 has 13 residues. CDR1 is GTSNPN and CDR2 is SVGIG in the germline V gene (reference sequence). Trimming shortened V by 0 bases and J by 1 base, and 6 bases separated the two germline ends. CDR3 DNA sequence: TGTGCCTGGAGTGTACGGGGGAACACTGAAGCTTTCTTT. It yields the protein CAWSVRGNTEAFF. Looking up the rest from reference TRBV30 and TRBJ1-1 gives the full variable domain: SQTIHQWPATLVQPVGSPLSLECTVEGTSNPNLYWYRQAAGRGLQLLFYSVGIGQISSEVPQNLSASRPQDRQFILSSKKLLLSDSGFYLCAWSVRGNTEAFFGQGTRLTVV.

This chain links TRBV20-1 with TRBJ1-2; D remains unclear. CDR3 length equals 13 residues. The germline gives CDR1 DFQATT, CDR2 SNEGSKA (reference sequence). V was clipped by 4 bases and J by 8 bases, with 17 bases between them. CDR3 sequence (DNA): TGCAGTGCTAAAGGGCCGTCGGGTACGGGCTACACCTTC. Protein sequence: CSAKGPSGTGYTF.

This chain joins TRBV19 and TRBJ2-4; no reliable D call. CDR1 LNHDA and CDR2 SQIVND come from the germline V gene (reference sequence). The CDR3 contains 13 residues. The V end was cut by 5 bases, the J end by 2 bases, with 7 bases between. The CDR3 DNA reads as TGTGCCAGTAGTCCGGCGTCCAAAAACATTCAGTACTTC. Amino acid sequence: CASSPASKNIQYF.

The chain combines TRBV3-1 with TRBJ1-1, with 7 bases lining up with TRBD1. J was trimmed by 7 bases and V by 2 bases; bases with no gene match: 13. The V gene's germline CDR1 is LGHDT and CDR2 YNNKEL (reference sequence). The CDR3 consists of 16 residues. CDR3 residues: CASSQRGTEGSNEAFF. The CDR3 bases are TGTGCCAGCAGCCAACGGGGGACAGAGGGCAGTAATGAAGCTTTCTTT.